This T cell receptor (beta chain) was recorded in a study of Graves' ophthalmopathy and Graves' hyperthyroidism. After removal of 8 bases from V and 1 base from J, the junction contained 8 bases not matched to a gene. The CDR3 loop spans 15 amino acids. Germline V CDR1 and CDR2: MNHNS, SASEGT. TCR beta CDR3 regions were amplified from RNA transcripts. Second-round multiplex PCR came after a first-round RT-PCR that employed HTBI primers. Each CDR3 protein gets one entry after TCRdb re-called the multiplex PCR reads with MiXCR. Among 620,000 or so distinct CDR3 sequences listed, about a fifth were seen once. There are many counts of this clonotype.

What was sequenced was peripheral blood. V usage is TRBV6-1 and J usage is TRBJ1-5; 7 bases align to TRBD1. The source of this sequence is a woman between 18 and 30 years old with stable Graves' hyperthyroidism. Some clones in this sample may be carry-over from other donors' samples. For the CDR3, the DNA is TGTGCCAGCTGTAGGGGGCATTCGAGCAATCAGCCCCAGCATTTT. It specifies CASCRGHSSNQPQHF.